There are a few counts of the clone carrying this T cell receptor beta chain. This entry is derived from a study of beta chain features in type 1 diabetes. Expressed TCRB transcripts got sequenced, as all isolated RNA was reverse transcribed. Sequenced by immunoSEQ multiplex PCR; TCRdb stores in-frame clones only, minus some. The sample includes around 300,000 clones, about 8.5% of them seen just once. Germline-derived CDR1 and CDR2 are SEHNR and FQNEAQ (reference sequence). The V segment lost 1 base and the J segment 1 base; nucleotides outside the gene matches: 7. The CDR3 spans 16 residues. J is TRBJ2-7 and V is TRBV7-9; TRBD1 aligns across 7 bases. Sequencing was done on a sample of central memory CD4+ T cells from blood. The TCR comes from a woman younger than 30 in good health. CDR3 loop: CASSLVTGAESYEQYF. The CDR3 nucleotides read TGTGCCAGCAGCTTAGTAACAGGGGCAGAGTCCTACGAGCAGTACTTC.